This T cell receptor beta chain was captured in a study of vaccination effects on CD4 cells after COVID-19. The wider study: Each participant was given two doses of one vaccine (BNT162b2 or mRNA-1273).

Trimming left V 6 bases short and J 6 bases short, with 17 bases between. Germline CDR1 reads MNHEY; CDR2 reads SVGAGI. The CDR3 is 15 residues long. The repertoire was sequenced with immunoSEQ multiplex PCR; TCRdb's copy has only in-frame clones and lacks some. The top ten clones hold approximately 6% of a sample with roughly 50,000 clones, just under 80% of them seen once. For this clone: What it binds is unknown.

Expansion with viral peptide pools was applied to antigen-specific CD4+ T cells by the ViraFEST assay prior to sequencing. Upon completion of 10 days in culture, CD4+ T cells were isolated. Neither prior SARS-CoV-2 infection nor positive nucleocapsid antibodies were present in the vaccine recipients. This sequence was found in a human donor who received a COVID-19 vaccine. The chain employs TRBV6-5 and TRBJ2-2, with no clear D. Sequencing was performed on CD4+ T cells from PBMCs cultured with HCoV-OC43 spike peptides, taken before COVID-19 vaccination. The subset denotes: HCoV-OC43 spike overlapping peptide pool stimulation. This chain's CDR3 is CASSPRRATAGELFF. In nucleotides, the CDR3 is TGTGCCAGCAGCCCCCGAAGGGCTACGGCCGGGGAGCTGTTTTTT.